The T cell receptor (beta chain) under discussion was sequenced for a study of blood T cells in healthy people across ages. Study-wide results and limits: Higher diversity, along with more naive CD4+ cells, distinguished long-lived donors from aged donors. Roughly linear declines in TCR beta diversity per million T cells occurred with age.

Per-sample yields of isolated PBMCs were at least 7 million. Total RNA extraction produced at least 6 micrograms (per sample) for the study. Regarding this clonotype: The antigen is undetermined.

The CDR3 has 17 residues. The germline gives CDR1 SGDLS, CDR2 YYNGEE. The V and J ends lost 4 bases and 11 bases, in that order; junction bases with no gene match: 19. The second PCR ran roughly 6 to 11 cycles with a sample-barcoded 5' primer and J-beta primers. TCRdb analysed the 5' RACE reads with MiXCR anew, one entry per CDR3 protein. The sample lists 600,000 to 800,000 distinct CDR3 sequences, approximately 52% occurring once. This receptor was obtained from a woman of 80 years or more in good health. This rearrangement joins TRBV9 to TRBJ2-5; 11 bases map to TRBD2. Sequencing was carried out using blood. The CDR3, as DNA: TGTGCCAGCAGCAAATCGACTAGCGGGACTCATAGTGATGAGCAGTACTTC. Protein: CASSKSTSGTHSDEQYF.